The 8 T cell receptor beta chains given below trace back to one sample, sequenced in a study of blood T cell repertoires in COVID-19. Produced via immunoSEQ multiplex PCR; TCRdb's table is partial and in-frame only. The sample consists of about 86,000 clones, almost 85% of them appearing once. Sequenced: peripheral blood. These receptors were obtained from a woman of 80 years or more with acute or convalescent COVID-19.

In DNA form, the CDR3 reads TGTGCCAGCACCCCGCGGCCCTCGACCTACAATGAGCAGTTCTTC. Its protein product is CASTPRPSTYNEQFF. This rearrangement joins TRBV7-2 to TRBJ2-1; D gene uncertain. This CDR3 has 15 residues. Trimming stripped 7 bases from V and 2 bases from J, with 15 bases between. CDR1 and CDR2 (germline): SGHTA, FQGNSA. Variable domain in full (rest from reference TRBV7-2 and TRBJ2-1): GAGVSQSPSNKVTEKGKDVELRCDPISGHTALYWYRQSLGQGLEFLIYFQGNSAPDKSGLPSDRFSAERTGGSVSTLTIQRTQQEDSAVYLCASTPRPSTYNEQFFGPGTRLTVL.

The J gene is TRBJ2-5, the V gene TRBV19, with 7 bases fitting TRBD1. The J segment lost 5 bases and the V segment lost 7 bases, leaving 10 bases of the junction unmatched. The CDR3 totals 14 residues. Germline V gene lookup returns CDR1 LNHDA and CDR2 SQIVND (reference sequence). CDR3: CASKGGGRGETQYF. CDR3 sequence (DNA): TGTGCCAGTAAAGGGGGCGGCAGGGGTGAGACCCAGTACTTC.

V and J are TRBV29-1 and TRBJ1-3; D possibly corresponds to TRBD1 (6 bases). The germline V gene encodes CDR1 SQVTM and CDR2 ANQGSEA. The CDR3 totals 13 residues. Trimming cost V 4 bases and J 0 bases, with 7 bases left between them. CDR3 residues: CSVGDTSGNTIYF. The CDR3 DNA reads as TGCAGCGTTGGGGACACCTCTGGAAACACCATATATTTT. Looking up the rest from reference TRBV29-1 and TRBJ1-3 gives the full variable domain: SAVISQKPSRDICQRGTSLTIQCQVDSQVTMMFWYRQQPGQSLTLIATANQGSEATYESGFVIDKFPISRPNLTFSTLTVSNMSPEDSSIYLCSVGDTSGNTIYFGEGSWLTVV.

The rearrangement links TRBV5-1 to TRBJ1-1; D unclear. The CDR3 runs 14 residues. Germline V lookup: CDR1 SGHRS, CDR2 YFSETQ. Between the trimmed V and J ends, which lost 0 bases and 4 bases, there was a span of 10 bases. The CDR3 spells CASSLAGLLTEAFF. The CDR3, as DNA: TGCGCCAGCAGCTTGGCCGGTCTCCTCACTGAAGCTTTCTTT.

The chain joins TRBV3-1 (or the pseudogene TRBV3-2) to TRBJ2-1; possible D gene TRBD2, 6 bases. Trimming took 6 bases from V and 0 from J, leaving 12 bases between them. Looked up from germline, CDR1 is LGHDT and CDR2 is YNNKEL (reference sequence). CDR3 size: 15 residues. CDR3: CASSPDGGSYNEQFF. DNA for the CDR3: TGTGCCAGCAGTCCGGACGGGGGCTCCTACAATGAGCAGTTCTTC.

The chain links TRBV4-2 to TRBJ1-5; D call uncertain. V was cut by 5 bases and J by 5 bases, with 13 bases left in between. Germline V gene sequence: CDR1 LGHNA, CDR2 YNFKEQ. The CDR3 extends over 14 amino acids. CDR3 nucleotides: TGTGCCAGCAGCACCCTCGGGGAAGATCAGCCCCAGCATTTT. It is translated as CASSTLGEDQPQHF.

The chain uses TRBV9 and TRBJ2-7, with TRBD1 identical over 9 bases. The CDR3 runs 16 residues. With 4 bases clipped from V and 2 bases from J, the junction kept 10 bases outside the gene matches. Germline V gene sequence: CDR1 SGDLS, CDR2 YYNGEE. The CDR3 is CASSPDTGTGTYEQYF. The CDR3 nucleotides are TGTGCCAGCAGCCCAGATACCGGGACAGGGACCTACGAGCAGTACTTC.

The chain couples TRBV6-5 to TRBJ1-5, with a possible D match to TRBD1 (6 bases). The V and J ends lost 6 bases and 6 bases respectively, with 9 bases between them. CDR1 and CDR2 from the germline V gene are MNHEY and SVGAGI. The CDR3 runs to 12 residues. The CDR3 DNA reads as TGTGCCAGCAGGGGGGCCTTTCAGCCCCAGCATTTT. Residues: CASRGAFQPQHF.